The 29 T cell receptor beta chains in this list originate from one sample, sequenced in a study of T cells in Graves' hyperthyroidism and ophthalmopathy. RNA transcripts provided the source from which TCR beta CDR3 regions were amplified. The primer set for the first-round RT-PCR of the TCR CDR3 was HTBI. From the multiplex PCR reads, TCRdb called clonotypes with MiXCR, one entry per CDR3 protein. The data show fewer than 350,000 distinct CDR3 sequences, with 15% to 20% seen just once and approximately 54% held by the top ten. Sequenced: blood. The receptor set was obtained from a woman in her forties or fifties with Graves' hyperthyroidism.

This sequence joins TRBV4-2 and TRBJ1-2; D remains ambiguous. The V end lost 0 bases, the J end lost 3 bases, and 11 bases lay between the germline ends. Looked up from germline, CDR1 is LGHNA and CDR2 is YNFKEQ. The CDR3 has 15 amino acids. Here the CDR3 DNA reads TGTGCCAGCAGCCAAGATCGTGGGAGATACTATGGCTACACCTTC. This codes for CASSQDRGRYYGYTF.

The chain links TRBV27 to TRBJ1-2; TRBD1 agrees at 9 bases. V was clipped by 6 bases and J by 6 bases; unmatched bases: 8. Germline V CDR1 and CDR2: MNHEY, SMNVEV (reference sequence). The CDR3 is made up of 14 amino acids. The CDR3 loop is CASRPGQGWNGYTF. The CDR3 DNA reads TGTGCCAGCAGGCCGGGACAGGGTTGGAATGGCTACACCTTC.

This clonotype was observed many times. The J gene is TRBJ1-5, the V gene TRBV28; D may be TRBD1 (6 bases). V lost 7 bases and J lost 6, with 16 bases in between. CDR3 length equals 14 residues. CDR1 is MDHEN and CDR2 is SYDVKM in the germline V gene. CDR3 coding DNA: TGTGCCAGCATTCTCGGGCAGGGGCGTCAGCCCCAGCATTTT. Translation: CASILGQGRQPQHF.

As for this clonotype: One junction end does not reproduce the germline sequence, and a read error may be involved. The gene calls are TRBV5-1 and TRBJ1-1, with 8 positions matching TRBD1. This CDR3 is 14 amino acids long. Per germline, CDR1 SGHRS and CDR2 YFSETQ. Here the CDR3 reads CASGRNQGASETFF. The CDR3 DNA follows: TGCGCCAGCGGACGGAACCAGGGGGCTTCTGAAACTTTCTTT.

Comment on this clonotype: Since a much larger clone is just one base distant, this may be a read error. This is likely a read error, given that the CDR3 carries no conserved phenylalanine or tryptophan at its end. The chain combines TRBV7-2 with TRBJ2-5, with TRBD2 identical over 8 bases. Trimming at V came to 1 base and at J to 3 bases, leaving 1 base not matched to a gene. CDR1 and CDR2 (germline): SGHTA, FQGNSA. The CDR3 totals 14 residues. The CDR3 spells CASSLERGKETQYL. Here the CDR3 DNA reads TGTGCCAGCAGCTTAGAGCGGGGGAAAGAGACCCAGTACCTC.

This clonotype was found a few times. The chain is built from TRBV20-1 and TRBJ1-2, with D perhaps TRBD1 (5 bases). In germline, CDR1 is DFQATT, CDR2 SNEGSKA (reference sequence). V shed 8 bases and J shed 7 bases, with 14 bases lying between them. This CDR3 spans 11 amino acids. Here the CDR3 reads CSCTGGSGYTF. The CDR3 region has the DNA TGCAGTTGCACGGGGGGTTCTGGCTACACCTTC.

The chain combines TRBV4-2 with TRBJ2-7; tentatively, D is TRBD2 (5 bases). In germline, CDR1 is LGHNA, CDR2 YNFKEQ. The CDR3 covers 15 residues. V was clipped by 4 bases and J by 3 bases, with 16 bases between them. This chain's CDR3 is CASSPALDSGYEQYF. CDR3 nucleotide sequence: TGTGCCAGCAGCCCCGCCTTGGACTCGGGCTACGAGCAGTACTTC.

Ten or more counts support this clonotype. V is TRBV2 and J is TRBJ2-7; a possible D gene is TRBD1 (6 bases). The germline V and J ends were trimmed by 7 bases and 0 bases, with 13 bases remaining between them. The CDR3 loop spans 14 amino acids. Germline V gives CDR1 SNHLY, CDR2 FYNNEI. In DNA form, the CDR3 reads TGTGCCAGCACCCGGACAGTGAGCTCCTACGAGCAGTACTTC. This encodes CASTRTVSSYEQYF. The variable domain in full, completed from reference TRBV2 and TRBJ2-7, reads EPEVTQTPSHQVTQMGQEVILRCVPISNHLYFYWYRQILGQKVEFLVSFYNNEISEKSEIFDDQFSVERPDGSNFTLKIRSTKLEDSAMYFCASTRTVSSYEQYFGPGTRLTVT.

This clonotype appeared a single time. This chain connects TRBV25-1 to TRBJ2-6, with 7 bases that match TRBD1. This CDR3 region has 16 residues. The V gene's germline CDR1 is MGHDK and CDR2 SYGVNS. J lost 0 bases, V lost 4 bases, and 3 bases had no gene match. The CDR3 spells CASSGGTASGANVLTF. The CDR3 nucleotides read TGTGCCAGCAGTGGTGGGACAGCCTCTGGGGCCAACGTCCTGACTTTC.

In this sample, this clonotype turned up many times. The V and J genes are TRBV15 and TRBJ2-1; 8 bases agree with TRBD2. The CDR3 is 18 amino acids. Germline lookup yields CDR1 LNHNV and CDR2 YYDKDF (reference sequence). V lost 0 bases, J lost 3 bases, and 10 bases stayed unmatched. CDR3 DNA sequence: TGTGCCACCAGCAGAGATCGAGGTAGCGGGGCAAGCTACAATGAGCAGTTCTTC. Protein sequence: CATSRDRGSGASYNEQFF.

The CDR3 DNA sequence: TGTGCCAGCAGTGAAGTTACAGGGGGCCATGAGCAGTTCTTC. Translated, it gives CASSEVTGGHEQFF. The chain has TRBV6-1 and TRBJ2-1, with TRBD1 matching 9 bases. Unmatched junction bases numbered 3, after V lost 1 base and J lost 8 bases. The CDR3 loop spans 14 amino acids. Per germline, CDR1 MNHNS and CDR2 SASEGT.

The chain uses TRBV20-1 and TRBJ2-1, with 8 bases matching TRBD1. The V gene's germline CDR1 is DFQATT and CDR2 SNEGSKA (reference sequence). The junction had 7 bases not matched to a gene; V was cut back by 4 bases and J by 11 bases. This CDR3 has 12 residues. CDR3 loop: CSAIIGTGQQFF. CDR3 nucleotides: TGCAGTGCTATAATAGGGACAGGACAGCAGTTCTTC.

J is TRBJ1-4 and V is TRBV12-3 or TRBV12-4, with 7 bases fitting TRBD1. This CDR3 is 13 amino acids long. The trim removed 6 bases at V and 7 bases at J, leaving 5 bases unmatched. The CDR3 DNA reads TGTGCCAGCAGCCCGACAGGGACTGAAAAACTGTTTTTT. Encoded protein: CASSPTGTEKLFF.

A few counts support this clonotype. The V and J genes are TRBV27 and TRBJ2-2; perhaps TRBD2 as D (6 bases). The germline CDR1 and CDR2 sequences are MNHEY and SMNVEV (reference sequence). The CDR3 sequence is 16 residues long. The germline V and J ends were trimmed by 1 base and 3 bases, with 12 bases remaining between them. This CDR3 is CASSLLEGRHTGELFF. DNA for the CDR3: TGTGCCAGCAGTTTATTGGAGGGCCGTCACACCGGGGAGCTGTTTTTT.

On this clonotype: A much larger clone sits a single nucleotide away, making a read error possible. CDR3 DNA sequence: TGTGCCAGCAGCTTGTCGTCGGGGAGTCAGCCCCAGCATTTT. Its protein is CASSLSSGSQPQHF. The chain links TRBV27 to TRBJ1-5; D remains ambiguous. Germline values: CDR1 MNHEY, CDR2 SMNVEV (reference sequence). This CDR3 comprises 14 residues. Trimming removed 6 bases from V and 6 bases from J, with 15 bases in between.

This clonotype was counted ten times or more. This chain connects TRBV18 to TRBJ1-5; weak D call: TRBD1 (6 bases). This CDR3 comprises 14 residues. Germline V CDR1 and CDR2: KGHSH, LQKENI. V lost 0 bases and J lost 5, with 8 bases in between. The CDR3 bases are TGTGCCAGCTCACCACCGGGGGCCGATCAGCCCCAGCATTTT. Its protein product is CASSPPGADQPQHF.

This clonotype appeared many times. The J gene is TRBJ1-4, the V gene TRBV11-3; no clear D. The CDR3 sequence is 13 residues long. The V end lost 5 bases, the J end lost 7 bases, and 11 bases lay between the germline ends. Germline CDR1 and CDR2: SGHNT and YENEEA. The CDR3 DNA sequence: TGTGCCAGCAGCCCTTCGGTGGGTGAAAAACTGTTTTTT. Residues: CASSPSVGEKLFF.

This clonotype was seen repeatedly, ten times or more. The genes are TRBV12-3 or TRBV12-4 and TRBJ2-5; the D is unclear. V lost 7 bases to trimming and J lost 5 bases, with 20 bases between them. This CDR3 has 15 residues. CDR3 sequence (DNA): TGTGCCAGCACCCCCACGACGACGACGGCGGAGACCCAGTACTTC. Protein product: CASTPTTTTAETQYF.

The chain is built from TRBV2 and TRBJ1-1; D is possibly TRBD1 (5 bases). V lost 8 bases to trimming and J lost 5 bases, with 15 bases between them. Germline V CDR1 and CDR2: SNHLY, FYNNEI. CDR3 length: 13 residues. DNA for the CDR3: TGTGCCAGCCCCTTGCACGGGGGTACTGAAGCTTTCTTT. Its translation is CASPLHGGTEAFF.

This clonotype was detected many times. The DNA for the CDR3 is TGTGCCAGCAGTTTAACAGGGTGGGGAACTGAAGCTTTCTTT. It codes for CASSLTGWGTEAFF. This chain links TRBV12-3 or TRBV12-4 with TRBJ1-1, with a weak D call TRBD1 (6 bases). There are 14 residues in the CDR3. Trimming left V 2 bases short and J 5 bases short, with 12 bases between.

This chain connects TRBV28 to TRBJ1-2, with D perhaps TRBD1 (5 bases). The germline CDR1 and CDR2 sequences are MDHEN and SYDVKM. There are 14 residues in the CDR3. Trimming left V 2 bases short and J 2 bases short, with 9 bases between. Written as DNA, the CDR3 is TGTGCCAGCAGTTTAGTACAGGCGAACTATGGCTACACCTTC. Encoded protein: CASSLVQANYGYTF.

At least ten counts were recorded for this clonotype. The V call is TRBV2, the J call TRBJ2-5; TRBD2 matches at 8 bases. V lost 6 bases, J lost 7 bases, and 7 bases stayed unmatched. There are 13 residues in the CDR3. Germline assignment: CDR1 SNHLY and CDR2 FYNNEI. This CDR3 is CASRSGGRGTQYF. In DNA, the CDR3 is TGTGCCAGCAGAAGCGGGGGACGTGGGACCCAGTACTTC. The whole variable domain, remainder taken from reference TRBV2 and TRBJ2-5, is EPEVTQTPSHQVTQMGQEVILRCVPISNHLYFYWYRQILGQKVEFLVSFYNNEISEKSEIFDDQFSVERPDGSNFTLKIRSTKLEDSAMYFCASRSGGRGTQYFGPGTRLLVL.

In its sample, this clonotype was seen a few times. The genes are TRBV29-1 and TRBJ1-2, with 8 positions matching TRBD1. This CDR3 comprises 15 residues. Germline-derived CDR1 and CDR2 are SQVTM and ANQGSEA. V dropped 6 bases and J dropped 4; count of bases not matched to a gene: 13. CDR3 region: CSVKTGAPEVYGYTF. The CDR3 nucleotides read TGCAGCGTAAAGACAGGGGCCCCAGAGGTCTATGGCTACACCTTC.

CDR3 in DNA: TGTGCCAGCAGCCAAGAGGCCAGCGGGGGGTCAGATACGCAGTATTTT. This encodes CASSQEASGGSDTQYF. This chain links TRBV4-2 with TRBJ2-3, with 9 bases fitting TRBD2. The CDR3 is made up of 16 amino acids. Germline V CDR1 and CDR2: LGHNA, YNFKEQ. The junction had 5 bases not matched to a gene; V was cut back by 0 bases and J by 4 bases.

This clonotype showed up just a few times. This chain connects TRBV29-1 to TRBJ1-1, with 8 bases fitting TRBD1. Germline V gene data show CDR1 as SQVTM and CDR2 as ANQGSEA. The V segment lost 6 bases and the J segment 4 bases; nucleotides outside the gene matches: 10. The CDR3 loop spans 14 amino acids. The CDR3 nucleotides are TGCAGCGTCGAGGGGGGACAGGAGTCCACTGAAGCTTTCTTT. It is translated as CSVEGGQESTEAFF.

About this clonotype itself: A much larger clone differs from this one at a single base, so this may be a read error. This chain links TRBV27 with TRBJ2-1, with D unresolved. V lost 5 bases and J 2 bases, leaving 10 bases between the germline ends. CDR3 size: 14 residues. Germline lookup yields CDR1 MNHEY and CDR2 SMNVEV (reference sequence). The DNA for the CDR3 is TGTGCCAGCAGTGCACAGCGCACCTACAATGAGCAGTTCTTC. Translated: CASSAQRTYNEQFF.

This sequence joins TRBV4-1 and TRBJ2-5; 10 nucleotides line up with TRBD1. CDR1 and CDR2 from the germline V gene are MGHRA and YSYEKL. V lost 6 bases and J lost 4; bases outside the gene matches: 8. The CDR3 extends over 15 amino acids. Here the CDR3 reads CASRPTGTGVETQYF. The DNA of the CDR3 is TGCGCCAGCAGGCCGACCGGGACAGGGGTAGAGACCCAGTACTTC.

The chain carries TRBV5-1 and TRBJ2-7; 7 nucleotides agree with TRBD1. The germline gives CDR1 SGHRS, CDR2 YFSETQ. Losses at the gene ends were 4 bases for V and 1 base for J; bases not matched to a gene: 5. This CDR3 has 14 amino acids. The CDR3 DNA sequence: TGCGCCAGCAGCATCACGACAGGGTCCTACGAGCAGTACTTC. It translates to CASSITTGSYEQYF. The whole variable domain, filled in from reference TRBV5-1 and TRBJ2-7, reads KAGVTQTPRYLIKTRGQQVTLSCSPISGHRSVSWYQQTPGQGLQFLFEYFSETQRNKGNFPGRFSGRQFSNSRSEMNVSTLELGDSALYLCASSITTGSYEQYFGPGTRLTVT.

This chain connects TRBV13 to TRBJ2-3; TRBD2 matches at 13 bases. The CDR3 loop spans 16 amino acids. Losses at the gene ends were 5 bases for V and 4 bases for J; bases not matched to a gene: 6. Germline V gives CDR1 PRHDT, CDR2 FYEKMQ (reference sequence). The CDR3 loop is CASSITSGGGSDTQYF. CDR3 nucleotide sequence: TGTGCCAGCAGCATCACTAGCGGGGGGGGTTCAGATACGCAGTATTTT.